The 27 T cell receptor beta chains below were found in one sample sequenced in a study of T-cell reconstitution after alpha-beta-depleted transplantation in children. Unique molecular identifiers were incorporated when the TCRbeta library was constructed. TCRdb recomputed calls from the PCR reads with MiXCR, one row per CDR3 protein. The data contain around 420,000 distinct CDR3 sequences, 15% to 20% of them seen just once; the ten biggest clones take up approximately 28%. The sample was PBMCs, mostly from graft donor cells, taken 360 days after TCRalphabeta/CD19-depleted stem cell transplant. Source of these receptors: a boy under two years old who had a stem cell transplant for Wiskott-Aldrich syndrome, so the T cells may come from the graft donor.

This clonotype was observed a handful of times. V and J are TRBV7-8 and TRBJ2-1, with TRBD2 matching 7 bases. CDR1 and CDR2 (germline): SGHVS, FQNEAQ. The CDR3 covers 16 residues. The J segment lost 4 bases and the V segment lost 5 bases, leaving 11 bases of the junction unmatched. CDR3 DNA sequence: TGTGCCAGCAGCGGAGAGATCGGGAGGACTTACAATGAGCAGTTCTTC. Translating gives CASSGEIGRTYNEQFF.

This chain uses TRBV12-3 or TRBV12-4 with TRBJ2-7, with D unclear. This CDR3 is 14 amino acids long. The ends were cut back, 5 bases at V and 3 bases at J, with 14 bases in the middle. The CDR3 here is CASSLQRTDYEQYF. CDR3 sequence (DNA): TGTGCCAGCAGTCTTCAACGGACGGACTACGAGCAGTACTTC.

The table lists this clonotype with a few counts. This sequence joins TRBV28 and TRBJ2-7; TRBD1 matches 7 bases. The CDR3 spans 14 residues. Trimming took 7 bases from V and 5 from J; bases not matched to a gene: 11. Per germline, CDR1 MDHEN and CDR2 SYDVKM. The DNA of the CDR3 is TGTGCCAGCATAAGGACAGGTCCCTGGGACGAGCAGTACTTC. As protein: CASIRTGPWDEQYF.

This clonotype was counted many times. The V call is TRBV29-1, the J call TRBJ2-5, with TRBD2 matching 7 bases. Per the germline V gene, CDR1 is SQVTM and CDR2 is ANQGSEA. This CDR3 has 14 amino acids. Trimming removed 4 bases from V and 5 bases from J; junction bases left unmatched: 10. Here the CDR3 reads CSVGSWREKETQYF. Written as DNA, the CDR3 is TGCAGCGTTGGGTCATGGCGGGAGAAGGAGACCCAGTACTTC.

The V call is TRBV20-1, the J call TRBJ2-4, with a weak D call TRBD1 (5 bases). In germline, CDR1 is DFQATT, CDR2 SNEGSKA (reference sequence). Trimming left V 1 base short and J 7 bases short, with 11 bases between. CDR3 length: 13 residues. The CDR3 spells CSARGGPSNIQYF. The CDR3 nucleotides read TGCAGTGCTAGAGGGGGCCCCTCGAACATTCAGTACTTC.

The chain couples TRBV5-1 to TRBJ2-2; TRBD2 agrees at 7 bases. Trimming cost V 6 bases and J 7 bases; bases outside gene matches: 12. The CDR3 has 15 amino acids. Germline loops: CDR1 SGHRS, CDR2 YFSETQ. The DNA for the CDR3 is TGCGCCAGCACCGGGAGGCTCCAGGTCTTCGGGGAGCTGTTTTTT. It encodes CASTGRLQVFGELFF. The whole variable domain, filled in from reference TRBV5-1 and TRBJ2-2, reads KAGVTQTPRYLIKTRGQQVTLSCSPISGHRSVSWYQQTPGQGLQFLFEYFSETQRNKGNFPGRFSGRQFSNSRSEMNVSTLELGDSALYLCASTGRLQVFGELFFGEGSRLTVL.

In its sample, this clonotype was seen many times. The genes are TRBV20-1 and TRBJ2-7; D gene unclear. V lost 0 bases to trimming and J lost 5 bases, with 2 bases between them. Germline V CDR1 and CDR2: DFQATT, SNEGSKA (reference sequence). This CDR3 is 10 amino acids long. The CDR3 spells CSAREDEQYF. The DNA of the CDR3 is TGCAGTGCTAGAGAGGACGAGCAGTACTTC.

In its sample, this clonotype was seen once. This chain connects TRBV3-1 to TRBJ2-7, with D possibly matching TRBD2 (5 bases). Germline V gene sequence: CDR1 LGHDT, CDR2 YNNKEL (reference sequence). CDR3 length: 12 amino acids. Trimming removed 1 base at V and 9 bases at J, with 10 bases between. CDR3 protein: CASSQVTSGQYF. The CDR3, as DNA: TGTGCCAGCAGCCAAGTGACAAGCGGGCAGTACTTC.

The CDR3 reads CASSQHRLALNNEQFF. DNA for the CDR3: TGCGCCAGCAGCCAACATCGGCTAGCCCTAAACAATGAGCAGTTCTTC. The rearrangement joins TRBV4-1 to TRBJ2-1; tentatively, D is TRBD2 (5 bases). The germline V gene encodes CDR1 MGHRA and CDR2 YSYEKL. V lost 2 bases to trimming and J lost 5 bases, with 16 bases between them. The CDR3 contains 16 residues.

The chain employs TRBV6-1 and TRBJ2-3, with 10 bases identical to TRBD2. The CDR3 runs 15 residues. Losses at the gene ends were 6 bases for V and 4 bases for J; bases not matched to a gene: 7. Germline V gives CDR1 MNHNS, CDR2 SASEGT. CDR3 nucleotide sequence: TGTGCCAGCAGAATGGGACTAGCGAATCCAGATACGCAGTATTTT. Translated: CASRMGLANPDTQYF.

V gene TRBV12-3 or TRBV12-4 combines with J gene TRBJ2-5; 8 bases map to TRBD2. There are 14 residues in the CDR3. V trimming: 6 bases; J trimming: 1 base; junction bases outside the gene matches: 4. The CDR3 protein is CASSRSGTQETQYF. The CDR3 DNA follows: TGTGCCAGCAGCCGTAGCGGGACCCAAGAGACCCAGTACTTC.

There are a few counts of this clonotype. The J gene is TRBJ2-7, the V gene TRBV7-9; 7 bases map to TRBD1. The V gene's germline CDR1 is SEHNR and CDR2 FQNEAQ (reference sequence). The CDR3 runs to 15 residues. J lost 4 bases, V lost 5 bases, and 11 bases had no gene match. CDR3 residues: CASSMKGQDRYEQYF. Here the CDR3 DNA reads TGTGCCAGCAGCATGAAAGGACAGGATAGGTACGAGCAGTACTTC.

The chain employs TRBV7-2 and TRBJ2-1; 8 bases align to TRBD2. The length of the CDR3 is 14 residues. Losses at the gene ends were 5 bases for V and 4 bases for J; bases not matched to a gene: 4. Germline loops: CDR1 SGHTA, CDR2 FQGNSA. This CDR3 is CASSVSGKYNEQFF. CDR3 coding DNA: TGTGCCAGCAGCGTTAGCGGGAAGTACAATGAGCAGTTCTTC.

This clonotype was observed a handful of times. This CDR3 reads CASSPRRGINSPLHF. The CDR3 nucleotides are TGTGCCAGCTCACCACGGAGGGGGATTAATTCACCCCTCCACTTT. V is TRBV18 and J is TRBJ1-6, with D possibly TRBD1 on 6 matching bases. The CDR3 is 15 amino acids. The V and J ends lost 1 base and 6 bases respectively, with 10 bases between them. The germline V gene encodes CDR1 KGHSH and CDR2 LQKENI.

This clonotype was seen only once. This chain uses TRBV6-6 with TRBJ1-3, with unresolved D. Trimming took 8 bases from V and 0 from J, leaving 8 bases between them. The germline V gene encodes CDR1 MNHNY and CDR2 SVGAGI (reference sequence). The CDR3 contains 13 residues. The CDR3 sequence: CASAGSSGNTIYF. Written as DNA, the CDR3 is TGTGCCAGCGCGGGGAGCTCTGGAAACACCATATATTTT.

This chain uses TRBV24-1 with TRBJ2-7; TRBD1 aligns across 7 bases. The germline V gene encodes CDR1 KGHDR and CDR2 SFDVKD. There are 14 residues in the CDR3. Trimming at V came to 4 bases and at J to 4 bases, leaving 6 bases not matched to a gene. The CDR3 sequence is CATSDPTGEYEQYF. The CDR3 region has the DNA TGTGCCACCAGTGACCCAACAGGGGAGTACGAGCAGTACTTC.

There are many counts of this clonotype. The genes are TRBV5-1 and TRBJ2-7; 11 bases fit TRBD1. This CDR3 is 15 amino acids long. Germline trimming cut 2 bases from V and 2 bases from J; bases unmatched to any gene: 3. The germline gives CDR1 SGHRS, CDR2 YFSETQ. CDR3 protein: CASSFGQGATYEQYF. The CDR3, as DNA: TGCGCCAGCAGCTTCGGACAGGGGGCAACCTACGAGCAGTACTTC.

This clonotype was observed a few times. The rearrangement joins TRBV27 to TRBJ2-1; D possibly corresponds to TRBD1 (6 bases). V lost 5 bases to trimming and J lost 9 bases, with 23 bases between them. Germline loops: CDR1 MNHEY, CDR2 SMNVEV (reference sequence). The CDR3 sequence is 16 residues long. CDR3 nucleotides: TGTGCCAGCAGTACAACAGGGTTGGAGGTCCCGGGTGAGCAGTTCTTC. Encoded protein: CASSTTGLEVPGEQFF.

V is TRBV20-1 and J is TRBJ2-7; 7 positions agree with TRBD1. Germline V lookup: CDR1 DFQATT, CDR2 SNEGSKA (reference sequence). The CDR3 spans 17 residues. The trim removed 0 bases at V and 4 bases at J, leaving 15 bases unmatched. This CDR3 is CSARDRRRGTELYEQYF. DNA for the CDR3: TGCAGTGCTAGAGATAGACGCCGTGGGACAGAACTTTACGAGCAGTACTTC.

This clonotype was recorded at least ten times. The CDR3 DNA follows: TGCAGTGCTAGAGACTGGACGTACGAGCAGTACTTC. This gives the protein CSARDWTYEQYF. The chain recombines TRBV20-1 with TRBJ2-7; D not resolved. CDR1 is DFQATT, CDR2 SNEGSKA, per germline (reference sequence). Trimming left V 0 bases short and J 4 bases short, with 7 bases between. The CDR3 has 12 amino acids.

This chain links TRBV12-3 or TRBV12-4 with TRBJ1-1, with D tentatively TRBD1 (5 bases). The CDR3 has 14 amino acids. V lost 3 bases and J lost 5, with 13 bases in between. In DNA, the CDR3 is TGTGCCAGCAGTTTGAGAGCCTGGGGGACTGAAGCTTTCTTT. Residues: CASSLRAWGTEAFF.

This clonotype was observed a few times. V and J are TRBV20-1 and TRBJ2-7, with D perhaps matching TRBD2 (5 bases). The V and J ends lost 3 bases and 4 bases respectively, with 10 bases between them. This CDR3 is 12 amino acids long. Per germline, CDR1 DFQATT and CDR2 SNEGSKA (reference sequence). DNA for the CDR3: TGCAGTGCTAGGGACTGGGATTACGAGCAGTACTTC. Encoded protein: CSARDWDYEQYF.

This clonotype has more than one count but fewer than ten. The genes are TRBV15 and TRBJ1-5; no clear D gene. This CDR3 comprises 17 residues. Germline CDR1 and CDR2: LNHNV and YYDKDF (reference sequence). Trimming removed 0 bases from V and 1 base from J, with 13 bases in between. CDR3 region: CATSRERRVRSNQPQHF. CDR3 nucleotides: TGTGCCACCAGCAGAGAGAGGAGGGTAAGAAGCAATCAGCCCCAGCATTTT.

In this sample, this clonotype turned up many times. The chain combines TRBV7-9 with TRBJ2-1; 9 nucleotides align to TRBD2. Germline V gives CDR1 SEHNR, CDR2 FQNEAQ (reference sequence). J was trimmed by 7 bases and V by 2 bases; bases with no gene match: 9. This CDR3 contains 16 residues. DNA of the CDR3: TGTGCCAGCAGCTTACGGCGGGAGGGCTTTTATAATGAGCAGTTCTTC. Protein sequence: CASSLRREGFYNEQFF. Variable domain in full (rest from reference TRBV7-9 and TRBJ2-1): DTGVSQNPRHKITKRGQNVTFRCDPISEHNRLYWYRQTLGQGPEFLTYFQNEAQLEKSRLLSDRFSAERPKGSFSTLEIQRTEQGDSAMYLCASSLRREGFYNEQFFGPGTRLTVL.

This sequence joins TRBV6-1 and TRBJ1-6, with a possible D match to TRBD1 (6 bases). The CDR3 runs to 14 residues. Trimming shortened V by 4 bases and J by 9 bases, and 13 bases separated the two germline ends. Germline V gene sequence: CDR1 MNHNS, CDR2 SASEGT. The CDR3 sequence is CASSGGPRGSPLHF. CDR3 sequence (DNA): TGTGCCAGCAGTGGGGGGCCAAGGGGTTCACCCCTCCACTTT.

This chain joins TRBV6-2 or TRBV6-3 and TRBJ2-1, with D possibly being TRBD1 or TRBD2 (6 bases each). Germline V gene sequence: CDR1 MNHEY, CDR2 SVGEGT. Trimming shortened V by 2 bases and J by 8 bases, and 10 bases separated the two germline ends. CDR3 length: 13 residues. The CDR3 DNA reads TGTGCCAGCAGTTACAGGGGGGCGGATGAGCAGTTCTTC. Translated: CASSYRGADEQFF.

This chain uses TRBV5-6 with TRBJ1-6; D gene ambiguous. This CDR3 is built from 13 residues. V was trimmed by 0 bases and J by 10 bases, leaving 8 bases between them. CDR1 and CDR2 from the germline V gene are SGHDT and YYEEEE. CDR3 in DNA: TGTGCCAGCAGCTTGGCAGTTTCGTCACCCCTCCACTTT. It specifies CASSLAVSSPLHF.